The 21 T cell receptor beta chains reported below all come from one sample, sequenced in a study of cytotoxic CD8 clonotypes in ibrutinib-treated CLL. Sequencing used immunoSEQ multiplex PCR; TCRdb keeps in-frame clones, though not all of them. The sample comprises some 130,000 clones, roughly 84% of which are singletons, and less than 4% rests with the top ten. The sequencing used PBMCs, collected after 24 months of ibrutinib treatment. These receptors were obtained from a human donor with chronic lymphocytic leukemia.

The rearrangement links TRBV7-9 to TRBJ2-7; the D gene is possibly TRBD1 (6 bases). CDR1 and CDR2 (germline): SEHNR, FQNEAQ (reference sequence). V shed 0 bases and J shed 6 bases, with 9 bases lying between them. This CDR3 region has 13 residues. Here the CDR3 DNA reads TGTGCCAGCAGCTTAGCGAACAGGGTCGAGCAGTACTTC. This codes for CASSLANRVEQYF.

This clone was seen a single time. The CDR3 DNA reads as TGTGCCAGCAGAGCAAAGGGGGCGCGTACGAACACTGAAGCTTTCTTT. It is translated as CASRAKGARTNTEAFF. The V and J genes are TRBV2 and TRBJ1-1; 7 bases map to TRBD1. V was clipped by 6 bases and J by 1 base; unmatched bases: 11. CDR3 size: 16 residues. Germline V gene lookup returns CDR1 SNHLY and CDR2 FYNNEI.

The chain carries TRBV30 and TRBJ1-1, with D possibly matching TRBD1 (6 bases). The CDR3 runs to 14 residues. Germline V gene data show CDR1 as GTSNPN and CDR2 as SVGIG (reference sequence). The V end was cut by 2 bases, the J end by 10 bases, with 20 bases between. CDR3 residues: CAWSTTGAAGAAFF. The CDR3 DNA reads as TGTGCCTGGAGTACAACCGGGGCCGCAGGGGCAGCTTTCTTT.

CDR3 in amino acids: CASSKPWSGVHQETQYF. CDR3 nucleotide sequence: TGTGCCAGCAGCAAACCCTGGTCAGGGGTTCATCAAGAGACCCAGTACTTC. J is TRBJ2-5 and V is TRBV11-1; possibly TRBD1 for D (6 bases). The CDR3 runs to 17 residues. Trimming left V 5 bases short and J 2 bases short, with 21 bases between. Germline CDR1 reads SGHAT; CDR2 reads FQDESV (reference sequence). Full variable domain (missing parts from reference TRBV11-1 and TRBJ2-5): EAEVAQSPRYKITEKSQAVAFWCDPISGHATLYWYRQILGQGPELLVQFQDESVVDDSQLPKDRFSAERLKGVDSTLKIQPAELGDSAMYLCASSKPWSGVHQETQYFGPGTRLLVL.

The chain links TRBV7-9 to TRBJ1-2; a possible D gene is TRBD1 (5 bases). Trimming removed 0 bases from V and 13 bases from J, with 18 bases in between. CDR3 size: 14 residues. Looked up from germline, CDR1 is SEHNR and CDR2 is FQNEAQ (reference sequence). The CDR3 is CASSLARSVKGRTF. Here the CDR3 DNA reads TGTGCCAGCAGCTTAGCGCGATCGGTAAAGGGGCGCACCTTC.

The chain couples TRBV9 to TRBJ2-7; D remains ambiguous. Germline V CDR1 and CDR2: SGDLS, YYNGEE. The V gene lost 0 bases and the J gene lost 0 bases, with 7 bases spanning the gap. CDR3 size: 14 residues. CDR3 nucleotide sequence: TGTGCCAGCAGCGTAGCCCCAGACTCCTACGAGCAGTACTTC. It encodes CASSVAPDSYEQYF.

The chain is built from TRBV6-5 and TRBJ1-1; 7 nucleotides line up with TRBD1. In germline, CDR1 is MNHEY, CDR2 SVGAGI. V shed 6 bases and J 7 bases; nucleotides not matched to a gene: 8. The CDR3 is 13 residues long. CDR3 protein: CASRPRDRFEAFF. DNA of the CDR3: TGTGCCAGCAGACCCCGGGACAGATTTGAAGCTTTCTTT.

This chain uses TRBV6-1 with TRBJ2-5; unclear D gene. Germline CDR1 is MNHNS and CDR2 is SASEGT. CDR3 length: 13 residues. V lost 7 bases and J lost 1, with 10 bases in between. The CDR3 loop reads CASTYPSQETQYF. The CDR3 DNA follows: TGTGCCAGCACCTACCCGAGCCAAGAGACCCAGTACTTC.

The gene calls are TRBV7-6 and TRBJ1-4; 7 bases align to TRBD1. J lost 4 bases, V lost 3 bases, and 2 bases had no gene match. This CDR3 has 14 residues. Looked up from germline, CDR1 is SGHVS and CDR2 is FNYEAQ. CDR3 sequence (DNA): TGTGCCAGCAGCTTCCGGGACAGTAATGAAAAACTGTTTTTT. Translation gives CASSFRDSNEKLFF.

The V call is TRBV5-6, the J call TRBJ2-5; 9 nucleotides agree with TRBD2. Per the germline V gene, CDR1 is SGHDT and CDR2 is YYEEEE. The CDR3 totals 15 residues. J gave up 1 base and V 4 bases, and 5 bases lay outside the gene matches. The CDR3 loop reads CASSTLTSGQETQYF. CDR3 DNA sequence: TGTGCCAGCAGCACCTTGACTAGCGGCCAAGAGACCCAGTACTTC. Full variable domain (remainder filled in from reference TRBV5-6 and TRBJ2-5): DAGVTQSPTHLIKTRGQQVTLRCSPKSGHDTVSWYQQALGQGPQFIFQYYEEEERQRGNFPDRFSGHQFPNYSSELNVNALLLGDSALYLCASSTLTSGQETQYFGPGTRLLVL.

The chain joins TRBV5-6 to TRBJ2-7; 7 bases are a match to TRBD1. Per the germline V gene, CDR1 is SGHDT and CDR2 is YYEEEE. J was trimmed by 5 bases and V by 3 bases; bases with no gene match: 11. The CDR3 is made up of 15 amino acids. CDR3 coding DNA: TGTGCCAGCAGCTCAGTAGACAGGGTTAAAAACGAGCAGTACTTC. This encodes CASSSVDRVKNEQYF. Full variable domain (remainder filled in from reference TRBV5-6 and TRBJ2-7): DAGVTQSPTHLIKTRGQQVTLRCSPKSGHDTVSWYQQALGQGPQFIFQYYEEEERQRGNFPDRFSGHQFPNYSSELNVNALLLGDSALYLCASSSVDRVKNEQYFGPGTRLTVT.

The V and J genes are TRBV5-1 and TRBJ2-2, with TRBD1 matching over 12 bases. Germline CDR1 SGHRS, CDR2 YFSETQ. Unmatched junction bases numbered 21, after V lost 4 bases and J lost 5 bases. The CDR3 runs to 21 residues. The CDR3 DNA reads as TGCGCCAGCAGCCTGGGGCCTGGGTTCGGGACAGGGGGCCGGATAACCGGGGAGCTGTTTTTT. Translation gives CASSLGPGFGTGGRITGELFF.

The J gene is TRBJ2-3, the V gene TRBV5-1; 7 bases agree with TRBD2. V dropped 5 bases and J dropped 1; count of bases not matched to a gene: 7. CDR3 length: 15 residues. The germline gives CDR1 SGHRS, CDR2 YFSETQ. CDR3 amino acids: CASSPGTTRTDTQYF. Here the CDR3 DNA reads TGCGCCAGCAGTCCCGGGACTACCCGCACAGATACGCAGTATTTT.

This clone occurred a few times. The CDR3 DNA reads TGTGCCAGCAGCGTAGGTTCAGAGACCCAGTACTTC. This gives the protein CASSVGSETQYF. The V gene is TRBV9, the J gene TRBJ2-5, with no clear D. The V end was cut by 0 bases, the J end by 4 bases, with 4 bases between. CDR1 is SGDLS and CDR2 is YYNGEE in the germline V gene. The CDR3 loop spans 12 amino acids.

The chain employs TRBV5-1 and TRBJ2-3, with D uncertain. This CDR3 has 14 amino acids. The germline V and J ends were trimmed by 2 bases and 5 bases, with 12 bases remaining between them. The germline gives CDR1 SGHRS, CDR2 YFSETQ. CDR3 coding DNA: TGCGCCAGCAGCTTACCTAGTAGTGGAGATACGCAGTATTTT. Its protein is CASSLPSSGDTQYF.

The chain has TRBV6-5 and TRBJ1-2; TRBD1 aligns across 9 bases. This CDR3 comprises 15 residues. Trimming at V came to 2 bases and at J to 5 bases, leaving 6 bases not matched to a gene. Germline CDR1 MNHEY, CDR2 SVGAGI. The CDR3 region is CASSYPFGQGYGYTF. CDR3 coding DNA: TGTGCCAGCAGTTACCCGTTTGGACAGGGGTATGGCTACACCTTC.

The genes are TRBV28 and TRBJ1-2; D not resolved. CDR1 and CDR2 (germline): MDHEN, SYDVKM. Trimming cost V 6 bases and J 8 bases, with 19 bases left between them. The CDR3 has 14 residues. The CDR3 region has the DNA TGTGCCAGCAGCCCTCAGTTTGACCTGCGGGGCTACACCTTC. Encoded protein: CASSPQFDLRGYTF.

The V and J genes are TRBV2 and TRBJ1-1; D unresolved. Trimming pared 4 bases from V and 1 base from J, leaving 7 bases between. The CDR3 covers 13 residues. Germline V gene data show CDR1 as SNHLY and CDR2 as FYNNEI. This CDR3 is CASSAAPNTEAFF. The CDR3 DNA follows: TGTGCCAGCAGTGCGGCACCGAACACTGAAGCTTTCTTT.

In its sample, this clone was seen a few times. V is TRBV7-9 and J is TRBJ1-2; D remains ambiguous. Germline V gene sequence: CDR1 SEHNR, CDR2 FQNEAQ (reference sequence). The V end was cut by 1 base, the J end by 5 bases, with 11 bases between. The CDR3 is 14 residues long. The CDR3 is CASSLVTNGYGYTF. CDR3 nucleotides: TGTGCCAGCAGCTTAGTCACTAACGGTTATGGCTACACCTTC.

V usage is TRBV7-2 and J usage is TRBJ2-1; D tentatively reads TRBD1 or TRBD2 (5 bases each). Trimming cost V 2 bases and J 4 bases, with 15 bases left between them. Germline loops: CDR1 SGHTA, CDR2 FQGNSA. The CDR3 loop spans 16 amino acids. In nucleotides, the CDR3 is TGTGCCAGCAGCTTATTTCGGGGCACGGCATACAATGAGCAGTTCTTC. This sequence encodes CASSLFRGTAYNEQFF.

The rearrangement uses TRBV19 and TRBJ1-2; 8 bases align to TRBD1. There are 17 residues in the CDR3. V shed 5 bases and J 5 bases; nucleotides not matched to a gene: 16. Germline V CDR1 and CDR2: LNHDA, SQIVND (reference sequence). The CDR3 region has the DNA TGTGCCAGTAGTCCCTCAACGGGACAGGCTAACATATATGGCTACACCTTC. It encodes CASSPSTGQANIYGYTF.